The 25 T cell receptor beta chains presented below share a single source sample, sequenced in a study of radiation and T cells in renal cell carcinoma. The sample's time point: baseline pretreatment blood. As to treatment: 15 Gy SBRT to primary tumor, nephrectomy 4 weeks later. Clones were read by immunoSEQ multiplex PCR, and TCRdb kept only the in-frame ones, dropping some. The sample has about 91,000 clones; under 90% are singletons. Sequenced material: blood, taken from a patient whose treatment included radiotherapy and nephrectomy. The source is a man aged 55 to 70 with renal cell carcinoma.

The CDR3: CASSLLGLKYEQYF. CDR3 DNA: TGTGCCAGCAGCTTACTTGGACTCAAATACGAGCAGTACTTC. The V call is TRBV7-2, the J call TRBJ2-7; D may be TRBD2 (5 bases). The CDR3 has 14 amino acids. V was cut by 2 bases and J by 4 bases, with 12 bases left in between. The V gene's germline CDR1 is SGHTA and CDR2 FQGNSA.

CDR3 sequence (DNA): TGTGCCAGCCGGTCCCTTAGCGGGGCACAGGGGAATGAGCAGTTCTTC. Its translation is CASRSLSGAQGNEQFF. The V gene is TRBV4-2, the J gene TRBJ2-1, with a weak D call TRBD2 (8 bases). Trimming pared 8 bases from V and 7 bases from J, leaving 24 bases between. Germline loops: CDR1 LGHNA, CDR2 YNFKEQ. The CDR3 has 16 residues.

The chain couples TRBV30 to TRBJ1-4; D is uncertain. The CDR3 is made up of 13 amino acids. From germline, CDR1 is GTSNPN and CDR2 SVGIG (reference sequence). V lost 2 bases and J lost 8, with 12 bases in between. The CDR3 nucleotides are TGTGCCTGGAGTCCAGGACGGGAAGAAAAACTGTTTTTT. Protein sequence: CAWSPGREEKLFF.

The chain has TRBV4-2 and TRBJ2-5; no clear D. The CDR3 length is 17 residues. The V and J ends lost 4 bases and 0 bases respectively, with 18 bases between them. Germline CDR1 and CDR2: LGHNA and YNFKEQ. CDR3 residues: CASSRSARVRDQETQYF. For the CDR3, the DNA is TGTGCCAGCAGCCGTTCCGCTAGGGTGAGAGACCAAGAGACCCAGTACTTC.

In its sample, this clone was seen a few times. V gene TRBV7-9 combines with J gene TRBJ1-1; TRBD1 aligns across 7 bases. The germline V gene has CDR1 SEHNR and CDR2 FQNEAQ (reference sequence). The CDR3 covers 13 residues. V dropped 8 bases and J dropped 3; count of bases not matched to a gene: 6. The CDR3 spells CASEGRGYTEAFF. The CDR3 nucleotides read TGTGCCAGCGAAGGCAGGGGGTACACTGAAGCTTTCTTT.

The chain recombines TRBV4-1 with TRBJ1-5; the D gene is possibly TRBD1 (6 bases). CDR1 and CDR2 (germline): MGHRA, YSYEKL. The CDR3 length is 19 residues. The germline V and J ends were trimmed by 1 base and 0 bases, with 19 bases remaining between them. The CDR3 reads CASSQGVQTGLLSNQPQHF. The CDR3 region has the DNA TGCGCCAGCAGCCAAGGGGTTCAAACAGGGCTCCTTAGCAATCAGCCCCAGCATTTT.

The chain links TRBV25-1 to TRBJ2-5; 9 bases are shared with TRBD1. After removal of 1 base from V and 5 bases from J, the junction contained 5 bases not matched to a gene. The V gene's germline CDR1 is MGHDK and CDR2 SYGVNS. The CDR3 is 15 amino acids. The CDR3, as DNA: TGTGCCAGCAGTGAATTCGGACAGGGGCCGGAGACCCAGTACTTC. Translating it yields CASSEFGQGPETQYF.

The V and J genes are TRBV6-5 and TRBJ2-2; D gene unclear. The germline gives CDR1 MNHEY, CDR2 SVGAGI. This CDR3 has 15 residues. V shed 0 bases and J shed 4 bases, with 9 bases lying between them. The CDR3 DNA sequence: TGTGCCAGCAGTTACTCGAGTCGGGTCACCGGGGAGCTGTTTTTT. This gives the protein CASSYSSRVTGELFF.

The V gene is TRBV7-2, the J gene TRBJ2-5; 8 bases map to TRBD2. CDR3 length: 16 amino acids. Germline-derived CDR1 and CDR2 are SGHTA and FQGNSA. V lost 7 bases, J lost 4 bases, and 14 bases stayed unmatched. This CDR3 is CASTFDPGLGGETQYF. The CDR3 nucleotides are TGTGCCAGCACCTTCGACCCGGGACTAGGGGGAGAGACCCAGTACTTC.

As DNA, the CDR3 is TGTGCCAGCAGTGAGCGGCAGGGGAGGTACAATGAGCAGTTCTTC. Encoded protein: CASSERQGRYNEQFF. This chain uses TRBV6-1 with TRBJ2-1; D could derive from TRBD1 or TRBD2 (6 bases each). Germline CDR1 and CDR2: MNHNS and SASEGT. The CDR3 consists of 15 residues. With 3 bases removed from V and 4 bases from J, the gap between germline ends came to 13 bases.

The chain uses TRBV28 and TRBJ2-7; D unclear. The CDR3 length is 12 residues. Trimming took 4 bases from V and 0 from J, leaving 4 bases between them. From germline, CDR1 is MDHEN and CDR2 SYDVKM. DNA for the CDR3: TGTGCCAGCAGTTCCCCCTCCTACGAGCAGTACTTC. Translated: CASSSPSYEQYF.

V is TRBV30 and J is TRBJ2-2; D unclear. V shed 5 bases and J shed 13 bases, with 17 bases lying between them. This CDR3 comprises 12 residues. Germline CDR1 and CDR2: GTSNPN and SVGIG (reference sequence). The DNA of the CDR3 is TGTGCCTGGGACCTGATCGGAAGGACGCTGTTTTTT. Encoded protein: CAWDLIGRTLFF.

This clone has more than one count but fewer than ten. The chain couples TRBV28 to TRBJ2-4; D possibly corresponds to TRBD1 (6 bases). The CDR3 covers 13 residues. Trimming shortened V by 10 bases and J by 5 bases, and 15 bases separated the two germline ends. Germline loops: CDR1 MDHEN, CDR2 SYDVKM. The CDR3 nucleotides are TGTGCCACCGCCGAAGGGGGACAAAACATTCAGTACTTC. Its protein product is CATAEGGQNIQYF.

This clone was counted once. The chain is built from TRBV7-8 and TRBJ2-6; D call uncertain. CDR1 is SGHVS, CDR2 FQNEAQ, per germline. This CDR3 is 15 amino acids long. V was trimmed by 2 bases and J by 0 bases, leaving 5 bases between them. The CDR3 nucleotides read TGTGCCAGCAGCTTATGGATCTCTGGGGCCAACGTCCTGACTTTC. Its protein is CASSLWISGANVLTF.

The rearrangement links TRBV28 to TRBJ1-4; D is ambiguous. The V end lost 7 bases, the J end lost 0 bases, and 15 bases lay between the germline ends. Germline lookup yields CDR1 MDHEN and CDR2 SYDVKM. This CDR3 spans 16 amino acids. CDR3 protein: CASNPAGQATNEKLFF. For the CDR3, the DNA is TGTGCCAGCAACCCGGCCGGGCAGGCAACTAATGAAAAACTGTTTTTT.

This sequence joins TRBV25-1 and TRBJ2-1, with a weak D call TRBD2 (6 bases). The germline V gene has CDR1 MGHDK and CDR2 SYGVNS. CDR3 length: 16 amino acids. V was clipped by 4 bases and J by 1 base, with 14 bases between them. This CDR3 reads CASSGVGGRSYNEQFF. In nucleotides, the CDR3 is TGTGCCAGCAGTGGGGTCGGGGGTCGATCCTACAATGAGCAGTTCTTC. Using reference TRBV25-1 and TRBJ2-1 for the parts outside the CDR3, the full variable domain is EADIYQTPRYLVIGTGKKITLECSQTMGHDKMYWYQQDPGMELHLIHYSYGVNSTEKGDLSSESTVSRIRTEHFPLTLESARPSHTSQYLCASSGVGGRSYNEQFFGPGTRLTVL.

The genes are TRBV5-8 and TRBJ2-3; 9 positions agree with TRBD2. Looked up from germline, CDR1 is SGHTS and CDR2 is YDEGEE. V lost 5 bases, J lost 1 base, and 5 bases stayed unmatched. CDR3 size: 15 residues. CDR3 DNA: TGTGCCAGCAGGACAAGCGGGAGGCGCACAGATACGCAGTATTTT. Translation: CASRTSGRRTDTQYF.

The rearrangement joins TRBV27 to TRBJ1-1; no clear D gene. This CDR3 spans 14 amino acids. Trimming cost V 2 bases and J 4 bases, with 11 bases left between them. The V gene's germline CDR1 is MNHEY and CDR2 SMNVEV (reference sequence). CDR3 region: CASSLSPWGTEAFF. In DNA form, the CDR3 reads TGTGCCAGCAGTTTAAGCCCCTGGGGCACTGAAGCTTTCTTT.

V is TRBV27 and J is TRBJ2-1; 11 bases match TRBD2. CDR1 MNHEY and CDR2 SMNVEV come from the germline V gene (reference sequence). Germline trimming cut 5 bases from V and 4 bases from J; bases unmatched to any gene: 13. This CDR3 region has 18 residues. CDR3 sequence reads: CASSPTPGLAARYNEQFF. The CDR3 DNA is TGTGCCAGCAGTCCTACCCCGGGACTAGCGGCCCGATACAATGAGCAGTTCTTC.

This clone occurred a few times. The rearrangement uses TRBV4-1 and TRBJ1-1, with D unclear. Germline CDR1 is MGHRA and CDR2 is YSYEKL. Trimming cost V 0 bases and J 6 bases, with 8 bases left between them. The CDR3 runs to 13 residues. For the CDR3, the DNA is TGCGCCAGCAGCCAAGATCTGGCACCTGAAGCTTTCTTT. Translated, it gives CASSQDLAPEAFF.

The chain recombines TRBV4-1 with TRBJ1-1; 8 bases match TRBD1. Germline trimming cut 4 bases from V and 0 bases from J; bases unmatched to any gene: 13. The CDR3 is 18 amino acids. Germline values: CDR1 MGHRA, CDR2 YSYEKL. The DNA for the CDR3 is TGCGCCAGCAGCCCAGAGGGGTGGACAGGGACGATGAACACTGAAGCTTTCTTT. Translated: CASSPEGWTGTMNTEAFF.

The chain employs TRBV7-3 and TRBJ2-1; D is perhaps TRBD2 (6 bases). With 5 bases removed from V and 8 bases from J, the gap between germline ends came to 10 bases. This CDR3 spans 12 amino acids. Germline lookup yields CDR1 SGHTA and CDR2 FQGTGA. CDR3 region: CASSPGAHEQFF. CDR3 bases: TGTGCCAGCAGCCCGGGAGCACATGAGCAGTTCTTC.

The chain combines TRBV5-1 with TRBJ1-1; no clear D gene. The V end lost 0 bases, the J end lost 0 bases, and 12 bases lay between the germline ends. CDR1 is SGHRS and CDR2 is YFSETQ in the germline V gene. The CDR3 sequence is 16 residues long. Here the CDR3 reads CASSLANRGLNTEAFF. CDR3 in DNA: TGCGCCAGCAGCTTGGCCAATAGAGGGTTGAACACTGAAGCTTTCTTT.

The chain is built from TRBV29-1 and TRBJ2-5; TRBD1 matches at 8 bases. The CDR3 runs 16 residues. J was trimmed by 3 bases and V by 4 bases; bases with no gene match: 13. Germline CDR1 SQVTM, CDR2 ANQGSEA. CDR3 residues: CSVAPSPRGREETQYF. Here the CDR3 DNA reads TGCAGCGTTGCCCCTTCTCCCAGGGGGCGGGAAGAGACCCAGTACTTC.

The rearrangement joins TRBV27 to TRBJ2-3, with D perhaps assigned TRBD1 or TRBD2 (5 bases each). Trimming removed 5 bases at V and 2 bases at J, with 11 bases between. CDR1 MNHEY and CDR2 SMNVEV come from the germline V gene (reference sequence). The CDR3 extends over 14 amino acids. The CDR3 nucleotides are TGTGCCAGCAGTCAGCAGGGAGTCACAGATACGCAGTATTTT. Translated: CASSQQGVTDTQYF.